The next 26 T cell receptor beta chains were all read from a single sample in a study of cytomegalovirus exposure and HLA in healthy donors (dated by TCRdb to 2016 to 2017). Library prep was done by the immunoSEQ multiplex PCR assay. The multiplex PCR relied on a mix of 60 forward primers for TCR Vbeta segments and 13 reverse primers for TCR Jbeta segments. TCRdb limited this immuneACCESS table to in-frame rearrangements with V and J called. A share of clones is missing; checked studies link under half to unresolved V genes, and the rest is unexplained. Counted in this sample were under 200,000 clones; 79% of them appeared once. The ten largest make up roughly 0.64% of the sample. Sequencing was performed on PBMCs. The receptors derive from a woman aged 40 to 50 in good health and CMV-seronegative.

J is TRBJ1-6 and V is TRBV19; D is unclear. The CDR3 spans 13 residues. Trimming stripped 5 bases from V and 7 bases from J, with 9 bases between. From germline, CDR1 is LNHDA and CDR2 SQIVND (reference sequence). For the CDR3, the DNA is TGTGCCAGTAGTTTTGCAGTGAATTCACCCCTCCACTTT. Amino acid sequence: CASSFAVNSPLHF.

This chain connects TRBV13 to TRBJ2-5; TRBD2 might be the D (5 bases). Trimming cost V 6 bases and J 2 bases, with 13 bases left between them. CDR3 length: 14 residues. Looked up from germline, CDR1 is PRHDT and CDR2 is FYEKMQ (reference sequence). The CDR3 DNA follows: TGTGCCAGCAGTCTCTCCGGGGTTCAAGAGACCCAGTACTTC. It yields the protein CASSLSGVQETQYF.

The V call is TRBV30, the J call TRBJ2-6, with a weak D call TRBD1 (6 bases). Germline CDR1 GTSNPN, CDR2 SVGIG (reference sequence). Trimming removed 6 bases from V and 2 bases from J, with 11 bases in between. The CDR3 contains 14 residues. The CDR3 nucleotides are TGTGCCTGCGAGGGGGACCCTGGGGCCAACGTCCTGACTTTC. It yields the protein CACEGDPGANVLTF.

The chain employs TRBV29-1 and TRBJ2-7, with D possibly matching TRBD2 (7 bases). This CDR3 has 14 amino acids. With 6 bases removed from V and 2 bases from J, the gap between germline ends came to 17 bases. The germline gives CDR1 SQVTM, CDR2 ANQGSEA. The CDR3 coding sequence is TGCAGCGTCCGAGGGGGGGAATCCCCCTACGAGCAGTACTTC. Amino acid sequence: CSVRGGESPYEQYF.

The chain couples TRBV7-2 to TRBJ1-5, with D hard to call. The CDR3 sequence is 14 residues long. Between the trimmed V and J ends, which lost 3 bases and 4 bases, there was a span of 10 bases. Per the germline V gene, CDR1 is SGHTA and CDR2 is FQGNSA. In nucleotides, the CDR3 is TGTGCCAGCAGCTTCCGACTAGGAAATCAGCCCCAGCATTTT. Amino acids: CASSFRLGNQPQHF.

The rearrangement joins TRBV5-1 to TRBJ2-5; 8 nucleotides align to TRBD2. The CDR3 length is 14 residues. V gave up 5 bases and J gave up 13 bases; unmatched junction bases: 16. Germline CDR1 SGHRS, CDR2 YFSETQ. The CDR3 sequence is CASSLPGGDLPWYF. The DNA of the CDR3 is TGCGCCAGCAGTCTCCCGGGAGGGGATTTGCCGTGGTACTTC.

This chain joins TRBV19 and TRBJ2-1; possibly TRBD1 for D (6 bases). This CDR3 contains 14 residues. Per the germline V gene, CDR1 is LNHDA and CDR2 is SQIVND (reference sequence). V was shortened by 6 bases and J by 7 bases, with 16 bases between the two germline ends. The CDR3 reads CASRADSWANEQFF. As DNA, the CDR3 is TGTGCCAGTAGAGCGGACAGTTGGGCAAATGAGCAGTTCTTC.

This clone was seen just once. This sequence joins TRBV27 and TRBJ2-5; 7 bases match TRBD1. With 5 bases clipped from V and 3 bases from J, the junction kept 6 bases outside the gene matches. The germline V gene has CDR1 MNHEY and CDR2 SMNVEV (reference sequence). CDR3 length equals 14 residues. CDR3 loop: CASSTRQGKETQYF. CDR3 coding DNA: TGTGCCAGCAGTACCCGACAGGGAAAAGAGACCCAGTACTTC.

In this sample, this clone turned up a few times. The chain has TRBV23-1 and TRBJ1-2; D is perhaps TRBD1 (5 bases). TRBV23-1 is marked as an open reading frame, function uncertain. CDR3 length: 14 residues. The V end was cut by 3 bases, the J end by 5 bases, with 13 bases between. DNA for the CDR3: TGCGCCAGCAGTCATCTCAGGGAATATTATGGCTACACCTTC. It encodes CASSHLREYYGYTF.

The CDR3 bases are TGTGCCAGTAGTAGAGCCGGGACAGCAAGTAACTATGGCTACACCTTC. This sequence encodes CASSRAGTASNYGYTF. The chain is built from TRBV19 and TRBJ1-2; 7 bases are shared with TRBD1. The CDR3 is 16 residues long. V was pared by 4 bases and J by 1 base, with 9 bases of the junction left unmatched. CDR1 LNHDA and CDR2 SQIVND come from the germline V gene (reference sequence).

The chain has TRBV11-3 and TRBJ2-7; 7 nucleotides align to TRBD1. Trimming removed 3 bases from V and 2 bases from J; junction bases left unmatched: 4. Germline CDR1 is SGHNT and CDR2 is YENEEA. This CDR3 region has 14 residues. The CDR3 loop is CASSFFQGAYEQYF. The CDR3 bases are TGTGCCAGCAGCTTTTTTCAGGGGGCCTACGAGCAGTACTTC.

This sequence joins TRBV7-2 and TRBJ1-5, with TRBD1 identical over 7 bases. The germline V gene encodes CDR1 SGHTA and CDR2 FQGNSA. Losses at the gene ends were 0 bases for V and 6 bases for J; bases not matched to a gene: 5. The CDR3 extends over 15 amino acids. The CDR3 region is CASSLAGAGGQPQHF. The CDR3 region has the DNA TGTGCCAGCAGCTTAGCCGGGGCAGGGGGTCAGCCCCAGCATTTT.

The V gene is TRBV6-5, the J gene TRBJ1-5, with D hard to call. Trimming took off 3 bases at V and 6 bases at J, with 12 bases between the two ends. The CDR3 is 14 amino acids. Germline loops: CDR1 MNHEY, CDR2 SVGAGI. The CDR3 DNA follows: TGTGCCAGCAGTTATAGTCGAGTTGGTCAGCCCCAGCATTTT. Amino acid sequence: CASSYSRVGQPQHF.

The chain joins TRBV4-2 to TRBJ2-5, with D maybe TRBD1 (5 bases). This CDR3 contains 15 residues. Germline-derived CDR1 and CDR2 are LGHNA and YNFKEQ. The V gene lost 2 bases and the J gene lost 2 bases, with 12 bases spanning the gap. The CDR3 reads CASSQRRTPQETQYF. The CDR3 DNA reads TGTGCCAGCAGCCAACGCCGGACACCTCAAGAGACCCAGTACTTC.

V usage is TRBV27 and J usage is TRBJ2-3; possible D gene TRBD2, 6 bases. The V and J ends lost 5 bases and 5 bases respectively, with 14 bases between them. The CDR3 totals 14 residues. Germline CDR1 is MNHEY and CDR2 is SMNVEV (reference sequence). CDR3 nucleotides: TGTGCCAGCAGTCCTGCGGGACGTTTAGATACGCAGTATTTT. As protein: CASSPAGRLDTQYF.

The rearrangement uses TRBV6-5 and TRBJ2-7; 7 nucleotides agree with TRBD1. Trimming cost V 7 bases and J 0 bases; bases outside gene matches: 3. The CDR3 loop spans 13 amino acids. The germline V gene encodes CDR1 MNHEY and CDR2 SVGAGI. CDR3 in amino acids: CASMTGSSYEQYF. The CDR3 coding sequence is TGTGCCAGCATGACAGGGAGCTCCTACGAGCAGTACTTC.

The chain combines TRBV7-8 with TRBJ1-1, with 9 bases fitting TRBD1. After removal of 0 bases from V and 3 bases from J, the junction contained 2 bases not matched to a gene. Germline V gene sequence: CDR1 SGHVS, CDR2 FQNEAQ. CDR3 size: 15 residues. This CDR3 reads CASSLARQGDTEAFF. The DNA for the CDR3 is TGTGCCAGCAGCTTAGCTCGACAGGGGGACACTGAAGCTTTCTTT. The full variable domain, its missing parts supplied by reference TRBV7-8 and TRBJ1-1, is GAGVSQSPRYKVAKRGQDVALRCDPISGHVSLFWYQQALGQGPEFLTYFQNEAQLDKSGLPSDRFFAERPEGSVSTLKIQRTQQEDSAVYLCASSLARQGDTEAFFGQGTRLTVV.

This chain joins TRBV16 and TRBJ1-2, with 10 bases fitting TRBD1. Germline assignment: CDR1 KGHSY and CDR2 FQNENV. The CDR3 is 14 amino acids. Germline trimming cut 0 bases from V and 14 bases from J; bases unmatched to any gene: 9. In DNA, the CDR3 is TGTGCCAGCAGCCAATCCCAGGGACAGGGGAAGAGGACCTTC. This encodes CASSQSQGQGKRTF.

This clone occurred a few times. V gene TRBV6-5 combines with J gene TRBJ1-2; D is unresolved. This CDR3 region has 15 residues. Germline V gene data show CDR1 as MNHEY and CDR2 as SVGAGI. V lost 2 bases to trimming and J lost 8 bases, with 18 bases between them. The CDR3 loop is CASSYRAGREGGYTF. CDR3 DNA: TGTGCCAGCAGTTACCGGGCAGGCAGAGAGGGCGGCTACACCTTC.

This chain uses TRBV13 with TRBJ2-5; 8 nucleotides agree with TRBD1. Unmatched junction bases numbered 5, after V lost 5 bases and J lost 3 bases. The CDR3 runs to 14 residues. Per germline, CDR1 PRHDT and CDR2 FYEKMQ (reference sequence). CDR3 DNA sequence: TGTGCCAGCAGCGCGGACAGGGTAGAAGAGACCCAGTACTTC. It codes for CASSADRVEETQYF.

The V gene is TRBV9, the J gene TRBJ1-1; D is undetermined. CDR3 size: 13 residues. The germline V and J ends were trimmed by 0 bases and 3 bases, with 6 bases remaining between them. Germline CDR1 reads SGDLS; CDR2 reads YYNGEE. CDR3 sequence: CASSVEGDTEAFF. In DNA, the CDR3 is TGTGCCAGCAGCGTAGAGGGAGACACTGAAGCTTTCTTT.

The V gene is TRBV7-2, the J gene TRBJ1-5; D is unclear. Per germline, CDR1 SGHTA and CDR2 FQGNSA. The V gene lost 4 bases and the J gene lost 4 bases, with 14 bases spanning the gap. CDR3 length equals 15 residues. The CDR3 sequence: CASSSEGPKNQPQHF. Here the CDR3 DNA reads TGTGCCAGCAGCTCAGAGGGCCCGAAAAATCAGCCCCAGCATTTT.

The genes are TRBV9 and TRBJ2-7; TRBD1 aligns across 11 bases. The CDR3 extends over 16 amino acids. Germline CDR1 is SGDLS and CDR2 is YYNGEE. The ends lost 0 bases at V and 5 bases at J; junction bases unmatched: 7. In DNA, the CDR3 is TGTGCCAGCAGCGTAGGTTTGGACAGGGGGCTCGACGAGCAGTACTTC. Its translation is CASSVGLDRGLDEQYF.

The rearrangement uses TRBV18 and TRBJ2-2; the D is unclear. CDR1 and CDR2 (germline): KGHSH, LQKENI. V was clipped by 4 bases and J by 0 bases, with 9 bases between them. This CDR3 region has 15 residues. The CDR3 region is CASSQQRANTGELFF. The CDR3, as DNA: TGTGCCAGCTCACAACAGAGAGCGAACACCGGGGAGCTGTTTTTT. The whole variable domain, remainder taken from reference TRBV18 and TRBJ2-2, is NAGVMQNPRHLVRRRGQEARLRCSPMKGHSHVYWYRQLPEEGLKFMVYLQKENIIDESGMPKERFSAEFPKEGPSILRIQQVVRGDSAAYFCASSQQRANTGELFFGEGSRLTVL.

CDR3 in amino acids: CASSLTQTNTGELFF. The CDR3 DNA reads as TGTGCCAGCAGTTTAACCCAGACAAACACCGGGGAGCTGTTTTTT. This chain connects TRBV27 to TRBJ2-2; D unclear. CDR1 and CDR2 from the germline V gene are MNHEY and SMNVEV (reference sequence). V lost 2 bases, J lost 2 bases, and 9 bases lay in between. This CDR3 spans 15 amino acids.

The chain joins TRBV7-3 to TRBJ2-2; 7 bases fit TRBD1. V shed 3 bases and J 0 bases; nucleotides not matched to a gene: 1. The CDR3 covers 15 residues. Germline V CDR1 and CDR2: SGHTA, FQGTGA. The chain's CDR3 is CASSFGTANTGELFF. CDR3 nucleotide sequence: TGTGCCAGCAGCTTTGGGACAGCGAACACCGGGGAGCTGTTTTTT.